This T cell receptor (beta chain) was sequenced in a study of cytomegalovirus exposure and HLA in healthy donors. Study in general: Of all 360 or so donors who were genotyped, about 84% belonged to the Caucasian-associated ancestry cluster. Findings and caveats of the study: One variant, a missense change in DCLRE1C, was linked in a later analysis to TCR beta V- and J-gene trimming. Being productive about 90% or about 30% of the time was typical of most TCR beta V segments in an earlier analysis.

PCR amplification relied on 60 Vbeta primers (plus 13 Jbeta primers). Repertoires were generated with immunoSEQ multiplex PCR, while TCRdb's copy carries only in-frame clones and drops some. This table has 210,000 or so clones, around 83% appearing once. The germline V gene encodes CDR1 SGHTA and CDR2 FQGTGA. V shed 11 bases and J shed 2 bases, with 15 bases lying between them. This CDR3 comprises 13 residues. With regard to this clone: Its target is not known.

This receptor was identified in a girl aged 2 to 10 in good health and CMV-seronegative. Specimen: PBMCs. The chain is built from TRBV7-3 and TRBJ1-1; D gene uncertain. The CDR3 here is CASSPTGNTEAFF. DNA of the CDR3: TGTGCCTCATCACCGACGGGAAACACTGAAGCTTTCTTT. The whole variable domain, filled in from reference TRBV7-3 and TRBJ1-1, reads GAGVSQTPSNKVTEKGKYVELRCDPISGHTALYWYRQSLGQGPEFLIYFQGTGAADDSGLPNDRFFAVRPEGSVSTLKIQRTERGDSAVYLCASSPTGNTEAFFGQGTRLTVV.